This TCR beta chain was recovered during a study of immune characterization of retroperitoneal liposarcoma. CDR1 and CDR2 from the germline V gene are MNHNS and SASEGT. Trimming shortened V by 8 bases and J by 0 bases, and 19 bases separated the two germline ends. This CDR3 region has 16 residues. TCRdb reanalysed the PCR reads using MiXCR and keeps one entry per CDR3 protein. The sample yields some 8,200 distinct CDR3 sequences, approximately 39% seen once. J is TRBJ1-2 and V is TRBV6-1; D not certain. This receptor was identified in a male donor with retroperitoneal liposarcoma. The sample was tumor tissue. The CDR3 coding sequence is TGTGCCAGCCTCCGGGGTGATACCCAATCTAACTATGGCTACACCTTC. It codes for CASLRGDTQSNYGYTF.